The 8 T cell receptor beta chains presented below share a single source sample, sequenced in a study of cytomegalovirus exposure and HLA in healthy donors. Vbeta (60) and Jbeta (13) primers were used in the PCR. TCRdb keeps only in-frame clones here, not all; method: immunoSEQ multiplex PCR. The sample table includes 20,000 to 25,000 clones. Material: PBMCs. The receptor set was obtained from a man between 60 and 75 years old in good health and CMV-seropositive.

V is TRBV4-1 and J is TRBJ1-2; D gene unclear. Germline assignment: CDR1 MGHRA and CDR2 YSYEKL. V shed 4 bases and J shed 8 bases, with 20 bases lying between them. The CDR3 consists of 15 residues. CDR3: CASSPAEVGVWGYTF. As DNA, the CDR3 is TGCGCCAGCAGCCCTGCGGAGGTTGGGGTTTGGGGCTACACCTTC.

The genes are TRBV19 and TRBJ1-1; 7 bases map to TRBD1. This CDR3 has 14 amino acids. The V and J ends lost 7 bases and 5 bases, in that order; junction bases with no gene match: 10. CDR1 is LNHDA, CDR2 SQIVND, per germline (reference sequence). CDR3 bases: TGTGCCAGTAACACACAGGGGTCGGCAACTGAAGCTTTCTTT. Protein: CASNTQGSATEAFF. Together with reference TRBV19 and TRBJ1-1, the CDR3 gives the full variable domain: DGGITQSPKYLFRKEGQNVTLSCEQNLNHDAMYWYRQDPGQGLRLIYYSQIVNDFQKGDIAEGYSVSREKKESFPLTVTSAQKNPTAFYLCASNTQGSATEAFFGQGTRLTVV.

The genes are TRBV18 and TRBJ2-3; 8 positions agree with TRBD1. J was trimmed by 1 base and V by 3 bases; bases with no gene match: 6. Germline lookup yields CDR1 KGHSH and CDR2 LQKENI. The CDR3 is 16 residues long. CDR3 nucleotide sequence: TGTGCCAGCTCACCCCTTCTGACAGGGGGCACAGATACGCAGTATTTT. It yields the protein CASSPLLTGGTDTQYF.

This sequence joins TRBV18 and TRBJ2-2; D is undetermined. V was cut by 3 bases and J by 4 bases, with 6 bases left in between. CDR1 and CDR2 (germline): KGHSH, LQKENI. The CDR3 has 13 amino acids. CDR3 nucleotides: TGTGCCAGCTCACCGACGGGCACCGGGGAGCTGTTTTTT. It is translated as CASSPTGTGELFF.

The chain is built from TRBV27 and TRBJ2-7; 7 nucleotides align to TRBD2. The CDR3 extends over 12 amino acids. Per germline, CDR1 MNHEY and CDR2 SMNVEV (reference sequence). Unmatched junction bases numbered 2, after V lost 2 bases and J lost 7 bases. CDR3 nucleotides: TGTGCCAGCAGTTTAGAACTAGCGGAGCAGTACTTC. This sequence encodes CASSLELAEQYF.

The chain joins TRBV5-1 to TRBJ2-1; 7 bases line up with TRBD2. This CDR3 has 15 residues. Per germline, CDR1 SGHRS and CDR2 YFSETQ. V trimming: 0 bases; J trimming: 0 bases; junction bases outside the gene matches: 0. The CDR3 protein is CASSLGGSSYNEQFF. The DNA of the CDR3 is TGCGCCAGCAGCTTGGGCGGGAGCTCCTACAATGAGCAGTTCTTC.

V and J are TRBV6-5 and TRBJ2-3, with 8 bases fitting TRBD2. V shed 0 bases and J 3 bases; nucleotides not matched to a gene: 5. Germline-derived CDR1 and CDR2 are MNHEY and SVGAGI. The CDR3 contains 16 residues. The CDR3 nucleotides read TGTGCCAGCAGTTACTCCGGGACTAGTGTTACAGATACGCAGTATTTT. The encoded protein is CASSYSGTSVTDTQYF.

This chain uses TRBV30 with TRBJ2-7, with TRBD1 matching over 8 bases. The CDR3 is 14 amino acids. V lost 5 bases, J lost 0 bases, and 6 bases stayed unmatched. Germline assignment: CDR1 GTSNPN and CDR2 SVGIG (reference sequence). The CDR3 loop reads CAWVRQGSSYEQYF. The CDR3 region has the DNA TGTGCCTGGGTTCGACAGGGGAGCTCCTACGAGCAGTACTTC.